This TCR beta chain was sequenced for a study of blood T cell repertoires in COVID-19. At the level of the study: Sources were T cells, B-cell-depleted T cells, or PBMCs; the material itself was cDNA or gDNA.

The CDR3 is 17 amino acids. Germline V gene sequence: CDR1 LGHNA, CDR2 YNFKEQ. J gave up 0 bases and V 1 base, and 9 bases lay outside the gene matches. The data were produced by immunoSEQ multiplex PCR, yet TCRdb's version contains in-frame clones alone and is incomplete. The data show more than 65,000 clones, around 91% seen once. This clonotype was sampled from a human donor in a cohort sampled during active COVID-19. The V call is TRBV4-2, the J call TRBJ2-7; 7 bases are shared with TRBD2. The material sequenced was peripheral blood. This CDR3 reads CASSQAKRSGDSYEQYF. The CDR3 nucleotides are TGTGCCAGCAGCCAAGCAAAAAGAAGCGGGGACTCCTACGAGCAGTACTTC.